A single sample gave rise to the 10 T cell receptor beta chains below, sequenced in a study of CD8 T cells in Susac syndrome. RNA was extracted with the RNeasy kit, and a quantity of roughly 0.5 to 1 ug was reverse transcribed using random hexamers. TCRdb itself ran the immunoSEQ multiplex PCR reads through MiXCR, one entry per CDR3 protein. Of some 100,000 distinct CDR3 sequences listed, about 96% were seen once; the top ten hold 0.3%. Sequenced sample: CD8+ T cells from PBMCs. These receptors were obtained from a human donor with Susac syndrome.

This chain joins TRBV29-1 and TRBJ2-5; D gene unclear. The V gene lost 3 bases and the J gene lost 1 base, with 12 bases spanning the gap. This CDR3 spans 14 amino acids. Germline loops: CDR1 SQVTM, CDR2 ANQGSEA. CDR3 sequence reads: CSVESGYRQETQYF. The CDR3 DNA reads as TGCAGCGTTGAGAGTGGGTACCGCCAAGAGACCCAGTACTTC.

This clonotype was counted only a few times. The rearrangement links TRBV2 to TRBJ1-1; D is perhaps TRBD1 (5 bases). The germline CDR1 and CDR2 sequences are SNHLY and FYNNEI. The CDR3 extends over 12 amino acids. Trimming shortened V by 6 bases and J by 2 bases, and 7 bases separated the two germline ends. The CDR3 nucleotides are TGTGCCAGCAGGCAGGGCAACACTGAAGCTTTCTTT. It specifies CASRQGNTEAFF.

The rearrangement joins TRBV3-1 to TRBJ2-7; D unresolved. CDR1 LGHDT and CDR2 YNNKEL come from the germline V gene (reference sequence). The length of the CDR3 is 11 residues. The V gene lost 5 bases and the J gene lost 2 bases, with 4 bases spanning the gap. The CDR3 DNA reads as TGTGCCAGCAGCGGGACCTACGAGCAGTACTTC. Amino acids: CASSGTYEQYF.

This chain links TRBV20-1 with TRBJ2-7; TRBD2 might be the D (6 bases). Germline V gives CDR1 DFQATT, CDR2 SNEGSKA (reference sequence). The ends were cut back, 1 base at V and 3 bases at J, with 13 bases in the middle. The CDR3 is made up of 14 amino acids. DNA for the CDR3: TGCAGTGCTAGAGTGGATAGCGGCATCTACGAGCAGTACTTC. Protein sequence: CSARVDSGIYEQYF.

The chain couples TRBV5-1 to TRBJ2-2; 7 positions agree with TRBD1. Germline CDR1 SGHRS, CDR2 YFSETQ. The CDR3 is 15 amino acids. With V trimmed by 4 bases and J by 4 bases, 7 bases remained unmatched. CDR3 sequence (DNA): TGCGCCAGCAGCAACAGGGGCCCTTTCACCGGGGAGCTGTTTTTT. Amino acid sequence: CASSNRGPFTGELFF.

The table lists this clonotype with a count of one. This sequence joins TRBV29-1 and TRBJ1-5; D gene unclear. The germline CDR1 and CDR2 sequences are SQVTM and ANQGSEA. The germline V and J ends were trimmed by 4 bases and 0 bases, with 10 bases remaining between them. This CDR3 has 14 amino acids. Here the CDR3 DNA reads TGCAGCGTTGGGGCCACGGGTAGCAATCAGCCCCAGCATTTT. Its translation: CSVGATGSNQPQHF.

This chain joins TRBV15 and TRBJ2-2; D not resolved. V was pared by 3 bases and J by 7 bases, with 9 bases between. Germline CDR1 LNHNV, CDR2 YYDKDF (reference sequence). The CDR3 spans 13 residues. This CDR3 is CATSSRSGGELFF. CDR3 nucleotides: TGTGCCACCAGCAGTCGATCGGGCGGGGAGCTGTTTTTT.

The rearrangement uses TRBV4-1 and TRBJ1-6, with D unclear. Germline assignment: CDR1 MGHRA and CDR2 YSYEKL. This CDR3 has 12 amino acids. Trimming took 9 bases from V and 7 from J, leaving 10 bases between them. The CDR3 loop reads CASRSANSPLHF. In nucleotides, the CDR3 is TGCGCCAGTCGCAGCGCGAATTCACCCCTCCACTTT.

The sample holds a few counts of this clonotype. V gene TRBV4-1 combines with J gene TRBJ1-2; D remains unclear. V was pared by 1 base and J by 2 bases, with 8 bases between. Germline-derived CDR1 and CDR2 are MGHRA and YSYEKL. The CDR3 consists of 14 residues. The CDR3 bases are TGCGCCAGCAGCCAAGGGCCGGAGAACTATGGCTACACCTTC. Its protein product is CASSQGPENYGYTF.

The chain employs TRBV3-1 and TRBJ2-3, with D maybe TRBD1 (6 bases). Deletions cut 4 bases from V and 3 bases from J, with 17 bases between. This CDR3 has 16 amino acids. Germline-derived CDR1 and CDR2 are LGHDT and YNNKEL (reference sequence). This CDR3 reads CASSPTGIVGTDTQYF. CDR3 DNA sequence: TGTGCCAGCAGCCCCACAGGGATCGTTGGTACAGATACGCAGTATTTT.